This TCR beta chain was found in a study of STAT5B mutations in CD4+ large granular lymphocyte leukemia. The germline CDR1 and CDR2 sequences are SGHDT and YYEEEE. V was cut by 0 bases and J by 8 bases, with 17 bases left in between. This CDR3 contains 15 residues. Study-level points and caveats: Without putative leukemic clones, patient CD4-sorted repertoires remained more clonal than healthy CD4+ repertoires.

As concerns this clone: The antigen remains unidentified.

Sequencing was performed with immunoSEQ multiplex PCR; in TCRdb, only in-frame clones are kept and a portion is missing. This table has about 38,000 clones, about four fifths appearing once. The sample consisted of CD4+ T cells from blood buffy coats. The clonotype originates from a human donor in good health. V and J are TRBV5-6 and TRBJ2-5, with D perhaps matching TRBD2 (6 bases). This chain's CDR3 is CASSLGTTMGVTQYF. DNA for the CDR3: TGTGCCAGCAGCTTGGGGACTACCATGGGGGTAACCCAGTACTTC. The full variable domain, its missing parts supplied by reference TRBV5-6 and TRBJ2-5, is DAGVTQSPTHLIKTRGQQVTLRCSPKSGHDTVSWYQQALGQGPQFIFQYYEEEERQRGNFPDRFSGHQFPNYSSELNVNALLLGDSALYLCASSLGTTMGVTQYFGPGTRLLVL.